A selection of T cell receptor beta chains follows, all from one sample in a study of CD8+ T cells in alopecia areata. The method was immunoSEQ multiplex PCR; TCRdb's version includes in-frame clones alone and lacks a portion of them. The table records around 180,000 clones, more than 50% of them present only once. The sequenced sample was CD4+ T cells sorted from blood, obtained at week 24, from a patient treated with tofacitinib. The receptor source for this set is a human donor with alopecia areata. The CDR3 runs from the conserved cysteine through the conserved F or W. A D gene is named only where the DNA matches it firmly. Clone size, where shown, is once, few, many, or a class for clones that have expanded.

V gene,clone size,CDR3 length,D gene,J gene,CDR3 protein
TRBV25-1,-,14,-,TRBJ1-4,CASSEPMDSEKLFF
TRBV9,few,14,-,TRBJ1-1,CASSVGVVDTEAFF
TRBV2,once,13,-,TRBJ1-6,CASQQGEDSPLHF
TRBV7-9,-,16,-,TRBJ1-1,CASSLISGTPNTEAFF
TRBV29-1,few,11,-,TRBJ1-1,CSVVPTSEAFF
TRBV13,few,14,-,TRBJ1-2,CASSFVRASYGYTF
TRBV7-2,-,11,-,TRBJ2-5,CASKTAETQYF
TRBV9,-,15,TRBD2,TRBJ2-5,CASSVEAGGPETQYF
TRBV12-5,-,13,-,TRBJ2-3,CASGLDYTDTQYF
TRBV30,few,12,TRBD1,TRBJ1-2,CAGTGSNYGYTF
TRBV10-3,-,13,-,TRBJ1-4,CAIRGTPTEKLFF
TRBV27,-,14,TRBD1,TRBJ1-2,CASSPKTTGGGYTF
TRBV30,-,14,-,TRBJ1-4,CAWSMQENNEKLFF
TRBV15,few,16,-,TRBJ1-2,CATRTGGGQSNYGYTF
TRBV19,-,15,TRBD2,TRBJ2-5,CASSIRTSEEETQYF
TRBV4-3,-,16,-,TRBJ1-1,CASSQVRGRAGTEAFF
TRBV29-1,-,15,TRBD1,TRBJ2-7,CSALGQGASSYEQYF
TRBV4-3,many,13,-,TRBJ1-1,CASSQETNTEAFF
TRBV2,-,14,TRBD1,TRBJ2-2,CASSETGGIGELFF
TRBV15,-,19,-,TRBJ1-6,CATSRPPGGAKGSNSPLHF
TRBV6-1,-,15,-,TRBJ2-4,CASSEAAHTKNIQYF
TRBV25-1,-,15,-,TRBJ2-3,CASTLAGQGTDTQYF
TRBV29-1,-,12,-,TRBJ1-1,CSVEEVSPGAFF
TRBV19,few,13,TRBD1,TRBJ1-2,CASSGRDSYGYTF
TRBV15,once,16,TRBD1,TRBJ1-5,CATSRGSDRGAQPQHF
TRBV11-2,-,15,TRBD1,TRBJ2-7,CASSLVGQGAHEQYF
TRBV29-1,-,11,-,TRBJ1-1,CSVGLRTEAFF
TRBV19,-,14,-,TRBJ1-1,CASSVGSQNTEAFF
TRBV30,-,13,-,TRBJ1-3,CAWGKSSGNTIYF
TRBV28,-,11,-,TRBJ1-1,CASTDSREAFF
TRBV29-1,-,15,TRBD1,TRBJ2-2,CSVVLGQGFTGELFF
TRBV7-2,many,15,TRBD1,TRBJ1-2,CASSLGQGGNYGYTF